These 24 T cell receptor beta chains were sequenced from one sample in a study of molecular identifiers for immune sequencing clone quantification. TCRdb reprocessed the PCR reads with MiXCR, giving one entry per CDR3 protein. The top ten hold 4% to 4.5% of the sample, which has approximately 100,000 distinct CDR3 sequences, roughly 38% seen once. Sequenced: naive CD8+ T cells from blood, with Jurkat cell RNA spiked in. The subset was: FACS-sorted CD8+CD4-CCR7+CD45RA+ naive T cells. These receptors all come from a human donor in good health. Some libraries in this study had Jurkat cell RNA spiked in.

CDR3 sequence: CASNEVLTGELFF. In nucleotides, the CDR3 is TGTGCCAGCAATGAAGTCCTAACCGGGGAGCTGTTTTTT. This chain links TRBV6-4 with TRBJ2-2; the D is unclear. Germline-derived CDR1 and CDR2 are MRHNA and SNTAGT. The CDR3 contains 13 residues. Deletions cut 7 bases from V and 5 bases from J, with 11 bases between.

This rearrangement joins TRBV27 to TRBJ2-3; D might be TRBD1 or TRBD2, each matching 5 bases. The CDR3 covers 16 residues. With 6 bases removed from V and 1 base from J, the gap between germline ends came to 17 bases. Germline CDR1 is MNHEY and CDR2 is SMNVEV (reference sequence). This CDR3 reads CASSPLGRGGTDTQYF. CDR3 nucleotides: TGTGCCAGCAGCCCCCTAGGCCGAGGGGGCACAGATACGCAGTATTTT.

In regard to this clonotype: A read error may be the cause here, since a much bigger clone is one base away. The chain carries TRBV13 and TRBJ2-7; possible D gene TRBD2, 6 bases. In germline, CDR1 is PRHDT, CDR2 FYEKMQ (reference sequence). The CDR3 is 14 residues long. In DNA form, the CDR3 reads TGTGCCAGCAGCTTAGGGGGGAGGCCCTACGAGCGGTACTTC. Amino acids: CASSLGGRPYERYF.

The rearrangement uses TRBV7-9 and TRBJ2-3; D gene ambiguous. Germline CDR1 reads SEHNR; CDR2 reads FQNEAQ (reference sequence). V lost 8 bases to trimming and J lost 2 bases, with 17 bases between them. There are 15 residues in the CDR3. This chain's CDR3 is CASYHPKFDTDTQYF. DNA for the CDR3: TGTGCCAGCTACCATCCCAAATTCGACACAGATACGCAGTATTTT. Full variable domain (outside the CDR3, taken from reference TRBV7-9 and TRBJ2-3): DTGVSQNPRHKITKRGQNVTFRCDPISEHNRLYWYRQTLGQGPEFLTYFQNEAQLEKSRLLSDRFSAERPKGSFSTLEIQRTEQGDSAMYLCASYHPKFDTDTQYFGPGTRLTVL.

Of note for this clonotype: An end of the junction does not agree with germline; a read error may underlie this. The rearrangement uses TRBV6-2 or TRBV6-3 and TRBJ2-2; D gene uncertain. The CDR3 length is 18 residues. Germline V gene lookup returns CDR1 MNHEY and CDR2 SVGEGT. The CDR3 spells CASGYREITQTNTGELFF. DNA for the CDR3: TGTGCCAGCGGTTACCGAGAGATAACACAGACGAACACCGGGGAGCTGTTTTTT.

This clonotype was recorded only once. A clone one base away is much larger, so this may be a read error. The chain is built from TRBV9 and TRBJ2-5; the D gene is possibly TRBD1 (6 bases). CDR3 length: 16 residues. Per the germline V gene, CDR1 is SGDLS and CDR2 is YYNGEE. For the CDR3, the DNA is TGTGCCAGCAGCCCGAACCCGACAGGCTTCCAAGAGCCCCAGTACTTC. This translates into CASSPNPTGFQEPQYF.

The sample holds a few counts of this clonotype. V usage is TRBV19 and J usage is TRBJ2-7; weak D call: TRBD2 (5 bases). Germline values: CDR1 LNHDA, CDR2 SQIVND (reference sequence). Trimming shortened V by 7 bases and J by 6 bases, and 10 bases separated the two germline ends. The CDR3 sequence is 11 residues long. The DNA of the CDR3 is TGTGCCAGTACCGCCGGAGGCGAGCAGTACTTC. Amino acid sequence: CASTAGGEQYF.

This CDR3 reads CASSLAYGPYNEQFF. The CDR3 DNA follows: TGTGCCAGCAGTTTAGCTTACGGCCCGTACAATGAGCAGTTCTTC. The chain joins TRBV12-3 or TRBV12-4 to TRBJ2-1; D remains unclear. Deletions cut 0 bases from V and 4 bases from J, with 10 bases between. The CDR3 extends over 15 amino acids.

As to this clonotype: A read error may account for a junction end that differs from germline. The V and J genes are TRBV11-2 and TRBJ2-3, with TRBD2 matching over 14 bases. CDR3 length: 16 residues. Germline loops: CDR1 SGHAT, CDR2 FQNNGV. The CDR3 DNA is TGTGCCAGCAGCTGGGGACTAGCGGGAGACACAGATGCGCAGTATTTT. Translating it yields CASSWGLAGDTDAQYF.

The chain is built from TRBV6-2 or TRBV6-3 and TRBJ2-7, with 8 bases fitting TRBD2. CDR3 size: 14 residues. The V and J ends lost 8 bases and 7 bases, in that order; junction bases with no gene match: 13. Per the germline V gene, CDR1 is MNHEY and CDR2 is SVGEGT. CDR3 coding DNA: TGTGCCAGCGAAACCCAACACAAGCGGGGGGAGCAGTACTTC. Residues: CASETQHKRGEQYF.

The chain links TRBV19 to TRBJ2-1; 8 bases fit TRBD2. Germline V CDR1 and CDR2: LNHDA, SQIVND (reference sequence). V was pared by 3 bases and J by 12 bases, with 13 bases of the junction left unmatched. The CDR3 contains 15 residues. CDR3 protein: CASSIIREGLGVQFF. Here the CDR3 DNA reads TGTGCCAGTAGTATCATCCGGGAGGGCCTTGGTGTGCAGTTCTTC.

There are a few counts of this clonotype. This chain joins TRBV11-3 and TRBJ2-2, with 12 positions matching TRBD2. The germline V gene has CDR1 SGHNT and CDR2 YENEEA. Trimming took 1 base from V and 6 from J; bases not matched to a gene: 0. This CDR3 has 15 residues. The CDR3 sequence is CASSLGLAGAGELFF. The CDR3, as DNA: TGTGCCAGCAGCTTAGGACTAGCGGGAGCCGGGGAGCTGTTTTTT.

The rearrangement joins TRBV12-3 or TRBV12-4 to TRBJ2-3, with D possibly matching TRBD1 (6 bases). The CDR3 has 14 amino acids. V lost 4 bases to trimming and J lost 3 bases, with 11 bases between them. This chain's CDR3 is CASSYGGATDTQYF. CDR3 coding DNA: TGTGCCAGCAGTTATGGGGGCGCGACAGATACGCAGTATTTT.

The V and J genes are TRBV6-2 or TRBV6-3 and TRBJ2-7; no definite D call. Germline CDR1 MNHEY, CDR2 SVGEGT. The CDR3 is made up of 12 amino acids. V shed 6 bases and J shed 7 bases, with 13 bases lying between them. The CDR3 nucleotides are TGTGCCAGCAGGTACGACTTGGGGGAGCAGTACTTC. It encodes CASRYDLGEQYF.

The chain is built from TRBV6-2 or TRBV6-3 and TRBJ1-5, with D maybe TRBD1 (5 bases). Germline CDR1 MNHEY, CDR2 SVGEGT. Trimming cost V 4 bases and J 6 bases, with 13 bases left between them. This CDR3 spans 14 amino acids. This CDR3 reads CASSWGRIIQPQHF. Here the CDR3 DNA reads TGTGCCAGCAGTTGGGGACGGATCATTCAGCCCCAGCATTTT.

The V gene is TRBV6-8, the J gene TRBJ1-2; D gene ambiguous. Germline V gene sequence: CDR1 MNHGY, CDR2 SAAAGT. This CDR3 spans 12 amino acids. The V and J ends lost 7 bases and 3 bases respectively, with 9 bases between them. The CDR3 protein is CASIQDDYGYTF. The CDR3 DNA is TGTGCCAGCATCCAGGACGACTATGGCTACACCTTC.

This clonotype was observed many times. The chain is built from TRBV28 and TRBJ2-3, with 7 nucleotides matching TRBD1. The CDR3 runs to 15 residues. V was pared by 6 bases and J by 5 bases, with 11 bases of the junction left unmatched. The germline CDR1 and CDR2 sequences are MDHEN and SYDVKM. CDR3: CASSTDRDRLDTQYF. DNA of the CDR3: TGTGCCAGCAGCACCGACAGGGACCGGTTAGATACGCAGTATTTT.

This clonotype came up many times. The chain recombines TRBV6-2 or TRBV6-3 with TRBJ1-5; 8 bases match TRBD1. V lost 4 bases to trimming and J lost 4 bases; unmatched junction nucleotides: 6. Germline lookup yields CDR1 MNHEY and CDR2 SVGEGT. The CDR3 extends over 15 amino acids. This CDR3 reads CASSLTGEVNQPQHF. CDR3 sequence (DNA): TGTGCCAGCAGTTTGACAGGGGAGGTGAATCAGCCCCAGCATTTT.

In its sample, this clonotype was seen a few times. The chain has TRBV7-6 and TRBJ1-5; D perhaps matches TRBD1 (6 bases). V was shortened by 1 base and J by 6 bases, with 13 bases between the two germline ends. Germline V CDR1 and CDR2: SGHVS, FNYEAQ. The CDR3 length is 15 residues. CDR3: CASSLGGAGGQPQHF. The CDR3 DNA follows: TGTGCCAGCAGCTTAGGGGGGGCCGGCGGTCAGCCCCAGCATTTT.

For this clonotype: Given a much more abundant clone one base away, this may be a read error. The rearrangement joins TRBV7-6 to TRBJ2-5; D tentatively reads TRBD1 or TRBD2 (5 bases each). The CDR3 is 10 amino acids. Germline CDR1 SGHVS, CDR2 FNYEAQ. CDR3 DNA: TGTGCCAGCAGCTCGGGGACCCTGTACTTC. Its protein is CASSSGTLYF.

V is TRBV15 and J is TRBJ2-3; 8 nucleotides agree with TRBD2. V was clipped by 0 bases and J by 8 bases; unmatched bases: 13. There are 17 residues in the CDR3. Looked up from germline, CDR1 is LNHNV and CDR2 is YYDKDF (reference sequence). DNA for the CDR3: TGTGCCACCAGCAGAGATTACCGGGAGGGCCTTTTAGCTACGCAGTATTTT. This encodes CATSRDYREGLLATQYF.

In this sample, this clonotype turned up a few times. The CDR3 loop reads CASLTGSGEQYF. The CDR3 DNA is TGTGCCAGCTTGACAGGGTCGGGGGAGCAGTACTTC. V gene TRBV18 combines with J gene TRBJ2-7, with TRBD1 matching 7 bases. The CDR3 contains 12 residues. The J segment lost 7 bases and the V segment lost 7 bases, leaving 7 bases of the junction unmatched. The germline gives CDR1 KGHSH, CDR2 LQKENI.

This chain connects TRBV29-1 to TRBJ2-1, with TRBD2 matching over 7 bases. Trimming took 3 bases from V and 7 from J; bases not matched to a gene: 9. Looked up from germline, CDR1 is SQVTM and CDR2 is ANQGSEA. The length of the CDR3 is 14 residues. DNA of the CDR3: TGCAGCGTTGAGTCAGGGAGGGAGAGAAATGAGCAGTTCTTC. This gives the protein CSVESGRERNEQFF.

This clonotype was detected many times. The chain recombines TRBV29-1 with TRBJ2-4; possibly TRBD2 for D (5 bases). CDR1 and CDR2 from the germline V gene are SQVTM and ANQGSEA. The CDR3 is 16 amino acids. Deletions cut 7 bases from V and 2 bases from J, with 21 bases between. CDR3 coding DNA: TGCAGCGCCGCCTTGGGAGCTGTGAGGACCAAAAACATTCAGTACTTC. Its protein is CSAALGAVRTKNIQYF.